Sequencing of this T cell receptor beta chain was carried out in a study of cytomegalovirus exposure and HLA in healthy donors. Study context: According to later analysis, the same platform produced the 130 or so validation and several hundred first-cohort repertoires. Study observations and caveats: While the bulk of TCR sequences proved rare, some public TCRs turned up in many donors. The authors listed over 150 TCR beta chains as cytomegalovirus-associated.

The donors were in the roughly 130-subject validation cohort; that cohort was separate from the approximately 670-subject first cohort. For this clone: As yet, its antigen is unknown.

The germline V gene has CDR1 SGHDN and CDR2 FVKESK. This CDR3 has 15 amino acids. Trimming pared 0 bases from V and 5 bases from J, leaving 11 bases between. Produced via immunoSEQ multiplex PCR; TCRdb's table is partial and in-frame only. The sample holds tens of thousands of clones, roughly 94% seen once. This rearrangement joins TRBV14 to TRBJ1-3, with D hard to call. The sequence was collected from a man aged 18 to 30 in good health and CMV-seropositive. The sample consisted of PBMCs. This CDR3 is CASSQEAASRNTIYF. The CDR3 bases are TGTGCCAGCAGCCAAGAGGCAGCTAGTAGAAACACCATATATTTT.